This TCR beta chain was profiled in a study of blood T cell repertoires in COVID-19. In the study overall: Acute-phase and convalescent COVID-19 samples originated in the United States, Italy and Spain.

Participants came from roughly 23 US areas, aged about 18 to 95 years. In the original analysis: For nucleated cells, counts were estimated from reference gene primer amplification. Using immunoSEQ multiplex PCR, the repertoire was profiled, and TCRdb retains in-frame clones only, with some absent. V, J and clone size are taken as reported in that table, and D and trimming were inferred from the DNA itself. Of about 270,000 clones in the sample, around 88% were seen once. The CDR3 is 12 residues long. Germline V gene lookup returns CDR1 SGHTS and CDR2 YDEGEE. V lost 0 bases to trimming and J lost 12 bases; unmatched junction nucleotides: 5.

The TCR sequence derives from a woman between 40 and 50 years old with acute COVID-19. The sequenced material came from PBMCs or T cells enriched from blood (not recorded which). The rearrangement links TRBV5-8 to TRBJ1-1; 7 bases are shared with TRBD1. In nucleotides, the CDR3 is TGTGCCAGCAGCTTGGTGACAGGGCTATCTTTCTTT. It yields the protein CASSLVTGLSFF.